These T cell receptor beta chains were read from a single sample in a study of cytomegalovirus exposure and HLA in healthy donors. Produced via immunoSEQ multiplex PCR; TCRdb's table is partial and in-frame only. Of about 110,000 clones in the sample, around three quarters were seen once. The sample consisted of PBMCs. The receptors here all came from a man aged 50 to 59 in good health and CMV-seropositive. The CDR3 runs from the conserved cysteine through the conserved F or W. The order of the fields is J gene, V gene, D gene, clone size, CDR3 length, CDR3 protein, CDR3 DNA. D genes are given only for firm matches. Some rows have no size entry. The others give once, few or many, or a class for an expanded clone.

>TRBJ1-4|TRBV19|TRBD1|.|15
CASSPSGGAYEKLFF
TGTGCCAGTAGTCCATCAGGGGGCGCCTATGAAAAACTGTTTTTT
>TRBJ1-1|TRBV10-3|TRBD1|.|14
CAISPQGANTEAFF
TGTGCCATCAGCCCACAGGGGGCCAACACTGAAGCTTTCTTT
>TRBJ1-5|TRBV12-5|.|once|11
CASGLLQPQHF
TGTGCTAGTGGTTTGCTACAGCCCCAGCATTTT
>TRBJ2-1|TRBV20-1|TRBD2|.|11
CSAEGRERQFF
TGCAGTGCAGAGGGGCGGGAGCGGCAGTTCTTC
>TRBJ2-1|TRBV27|TRBD2|few|14
CASSLTSGGNEQFF
TGTGCCAGCAGCTTAACTAGCGGAGGGAATGAGCAGTTCTTC
>TRBJ2-3|TRBV5-1|TRBD2|.|15
CASSLGTSGTDTQYF
TGCGCCAGCAGCTTGGGGACTAGCGGCACAGATACGCAGTATTTT
>TRBJ2-2|TRBV11-2|.|.|16
CASSSGGRANTGELFF
TGTGCCAGCAGCTCTGGTGGGCGCGCGAACACCGGGGAGCTGTTTTTT
>TRBJ2-4|TRBV28|.|few|14
CASSQSGAKNIQYF
TGTGCCAGCAGCCAGTCAGGAGCCAAAAACATTCAGTACTTC
>TRBJ2-7|TRBV19|TRBD1|few|14
CASSPDRAIYEQYF
TGTGCCAGTAGCCCGGACAGGGCAATCTACGAGCAGTACTTC
>TRBJ2-7|TRBV28|TRBD2|.|17
CASRGTRASGRRNEQYF
TGTGCCAGCAGGGGGACGCGAGCTAGCGGGAGGAGGAACGAGCAGTACTTC